The source of this T cell receptor beta chain is a study of T cell responses to AZD1222 COVID-19 vaccine. Overall study findings and caveats: Only a handful of AZD1222 recipients tested seropositive at baseline.

Note on this clone: Its matching antigen is unknown.

Clones were sequenced by immunoSEQ multiplex PCR, and TCRdb holds only the in-frame ones, with some missing. In the table there are over 150,000 clones, approximately 90% of which are singletons. The V gene end was trimmed by 8 bases and the J gene end by 0 bases; junction bases not matched to a gene: 5. This CDR3 region has 14 residues. Germline CDR1 MDHEN, CDR2 SYDVKM. This chain connects TRBV28 to TRBJ1-1, with 8 bases that match TRBD1. The TCR sequence derives from an adult in good health. Sequencing was performed on peripheral blood, taken on day 0 of MenACWY control vaccination. CDR3 coding DNA: TGTGCCAGCGGGACAGGCTTCTTGAACACTGAAGCTTTCTTT. As protein: CASGTGFLNTEAFF.